The 18 T cell receptor beta chains listed next were all sequenced from one sample in a study of radiotherapy plus CTLA-4 blockade in lung cancer (dated by TCRdb to the late 2010s). The method behind the library was the immunoSEQ multiplex PCR assay. TCRdb provides this immuneACCESS table in a form limited to in-frame rearrangements. Some clones are lacking; in checked studies, under half of them reflect an unresolved V gene, and why the rest are absent is not known. A total of about 85,000 clones appear in this sample, approximately 83% of them only once. The leading ten clones occupy about 2% of the sample. Sequencing was performed on peripheral blood, taken from a patient treated with radiotherapy plus ipilimumab. The receptors here all came from a human donor with non-small cell lung cancer who had a partial response to radiotherapy plus ipilimumab.

The chain is built from TRBV29-1 and TRBJ1-5, with D maybe TRBD1 (5 bases). The CDR3 extends over 14 amino acids. The germline V gene has CDR1 SQVTM and CDR2 ANQGSEA. The V end was cut by 5 bases, the J end by 0 bases, with 11 bases between. For the CDR3, the DNA is TGCAGCGTTAGGCAGGGAGGTAGCAATCAGCCCCAGCATTTT. Amino acids: CSVRQGGSNQPQHF.

The chain has TRBV28 and TRBJ2-1, with D perhaps matching TRBD1 (5 bases). Germline V gene lookup returns CDR1 MDHEN and CDR2 SYDVKM. This CDR3 contains 15 residues. V was trimmed by 1 base and J by 4 bases, leaving 11 bases between them. CDR3 DNA sequence: TGTGCCAGCAGTTTATCAACAGGCCGTTACAATGAGCAGTTCTTC. Residues: CASSLSTGRYNEQFF.

The chain employs TRBV7-9 and TRBJ2-5, with 7 bases lining up with TRBD1. The CDR3 is 13 amino acids. Germline lookup yields CDR1 SEHNR and CDR2 FQNEAQ (reference sequence). Trimming took 7 bases from V and 4 from J; bases not matched to a gene: 6. DNA for the CDR3: TGTGCCAGCACCCGGGACAGTTCAGAGACCCAGTACTTC. Amino acids: CASTRDSSETQYF.

The chain is built from TRBV19 and TRBJ1-1; D is possibly TRBD1 (5 bases). With 9 bases removed from V and 5 bases from J, the gap between germline ends came to 16 bases. In germline, CDR1 is LNHDA, CDR2 SQIVND (reference sequence). CDR3 length: 13 amino acids. The CDR3 region is CASMTVMGTEAFF. The CDR3 DNA follows: TGTGCCAGCATGACAGTAATGGGGACTGAAGCTTTCTTT. Looking up the rest from reference TRBV19 and TRBJ1-1 gives the full variable domain: DGGITQSPKYLFRKEGQNVTLSCEQNLNHDAMYWYRQDPGQGLRLIYYSQIVNDFQKGDIAEGYSVSREKKESFPLTVTSAQKNPTAFYLCASMTVMGTEAFFGQGTRLTVV.

This clone occurred once. The CDR3 DNA is TGTGCCAGTCGACGAGGGTCCCCTAACTATGGCTACACCTTC. Its protein is CASRRGSPNYGYTF. V and J are TRBV19 and TRBJ1-2; no clear D gene. Trimming stripped 8 bases from V and 0 bases from J, with 13 bases between. Per the germline V gene, CDR1 is LNHDA and CDR2 is SQIVND (reference sequence). The length of the CDR3 is 14 residues.

The rearrangement joins TRBV18 to TRBJ1-1; 7 bases align to TRBD1. After removal of 4 bases from V and 6 bases from J, the junction contained 11 bases not matched to a gene. Germline CDR1 and CDR2: KGHSH and LQKENI. The CDR3 contains 15 residues. This CDR3 reads CASSQHPQGSSEAFF. The DNA of the CDR3 is TGTGCCAGCTCACAACACCCACAGGGGAGCTCTGAAGCTTTCTTT.

This clone has only a few counts. The J gene is TRBJ2-7, the V gene TRBV28, with D tentatively TRBD2 (6 bases). Germline V gene data show CDR1 as MDHEN and CDR2 as SYDVKM. There are 13 residues in the CDR3. Trimming shortened V by 5 bases and J by 7 bases, and 15 bases separated the two germline ends. The CDR3 spells CASSPHIGGEQYV. CDR3 sequence (DNA): TGTGCCAGCAGTCCACATATCGGGGGAGAGCAGTACGTC.

This clone was counted only a few times. The rearrangement uses TRBV28 and TRBJ2-2; TRBD1 matches 9 bases. The germline V gene encodes CDR1 MDHEN and CDR2 SYDVKM. J was trimmed by 6 bases and V by 6 bases; bases with no gene match: 11. The CDR3 loop spans 16 amino acids. The CDR3 sequence: CASRRTGTGRAGELFF. For the CDR3, the DNA is TGTGCCAGCAGACGTACCGGGACAGGGAGGGCCGGGGAGCTGTTTTTT.

The rearrangement joins TRBV7-6 to TRBJ2-3; D is uncertain. Germline loops: CDR1 SGHVS, CDR2 FNYEAQ. The CDR3 has 14 residues. V lost 5 bases and J 2 bases, leaving 11 bases between the germline ends. The CDR3 region is CASSLITTTDTQYF. CDR3 nucleotide sequence: TGTGCCAGCAGCCTGATAACTACCACAGATACGCAGTATTTT.

V gene TRBV7-2 combines with J gene TRBJ2-1, with D possibly being TRBD1 (6 bases). This CDR3 has 13 amino acids. Trimming stripped 5 bases from V and 4 bases from J, with 9 bases between. The germline V gene has CDR1 SGHTA and CDR2 FQGNSA. This chain's CDR3 is CASSHGQYNEQFF. As DNA, the CDR3 is TGTGCCAGCAGCCACGGACAGTACAATGAGCAGTTCTTC.

The rearrangement uses TRBV14 and TRBJ1-2, with D possibly matching TRBD1 (5 bases). This CDR3 contains 15 residues. Germline V gives CDR1 SGHDN, CDR2 FVKESK. V was cut by 4 bases and J by 2 bases, with 14 bases left in between. This CDR3 is CASSPSGGANYGYTF. In nucleotides, the CDR3 is TGTGCCAGCAGCCCATCGGGAGGGGCGAACTATGGCTACACCTTC.

V usage is TRBV18 and J usage is TRBJ1-6; D gene uncertain. Trimming stripped 1 base from V and 10 bases from J, with 8 bases between. CDR3 length: 13 amino acids. Germline loops: CDR1 KGHSH, CDR2 LQKENI. The CDR3: CASSPLLESPLHF. The CDR3 DNA sequence: TGTGCCAGCTCACCACTTTTGGAGTCACCCCTCCACTTT. Looking up the rest from reference TRBV18 and TRBJ1-6 gives the full variable domain: NAGVMQNPRHLVRRRGQEARLRCSPMKGHSHVYWYRQLPEEGLKFMVYLQKENIIDESGMPKERFSAEFPKEGPSILRIQQVVRGDSAAYFCASSPLLESPLHFGNGTRLTVT.

The chain carries TRBV6-5 and TRBJ2-2; a weak D match, TRBD2 (5 bases). This CDR3 is built from 13 residues. V shed 6 bases and J shed 3 bases, with 8 bases lying between them. CDR1 and CDR2 (germline): MNHEY, SVGAGI. Here the CDR3 reads CASRSGDTGELFF. The CDR3 DNA reads TGTGCCAGCAGGTCCGGGGACACCGGGGAGCTGTTTTTT.

This clone was found a few times. The chain joins TRBV7-9 to TRBJ1-5, with D uncertain. V lost 0 bases and J lost 4, with 4 bases in between. The CDR3 length is 13 residues. CDR1 is SEHNR and CDR2 is FQNEAQ in the germline V gene (reference sequence). CDR3 DNA: TGTGCCAGCAGCTTAGCTCAGAATCAGCCCCAGCATTTT. This gives the protein CASSLAQNQPQHF.

The gene calls are TRBV6-1 and TRBJ2-1, with D unclear. This CDR3 is built from 13 residues. V lost 3 bases and J lost 9, with 12 bases in between. The germline V gene has CDR1 MNHNS and CDR2 SASEGT. The CDR3 sequence: CASSERLPPEQFF. As DNA, the CDR3 is TGTGCCAGCAGTGAGAGACTCCCACCTGAGCAGTTCTTC.

The chain employs TRBV15 and TRBJ2-1; 8 nucleotides line up with TRBD2. The germline V gene encodes CDR1 LNHNV and CDR2 YYDKDF (reference sequence). This CDR3 has 13 residues. V shed 6 bases and J 6 bases; nucleotides not matched to a gene: 4. This CDR3 reads CATRLAAINEQFF. DNA of the CDR3: TGTGCCACCAGACTAGCGGCTATCAATGAGCAGTTCTTC. Full variable domain (missing parts from reference TRBV15 and TRBJ2-1): DAMVIQNPRYQVTQFGKPVTLSCSQTLNHNVMYWYQQKSSQAPKLLFHYYDKDFNNEADTPDNFQSRRPNTSFCFLDIRSPGLGDTAMYLCATRLAAINEQFFGPGTRLTVL.

This clone was recorded a few times. The chain links TRBV6-5 to TRBJ1-2; 7 bases agree with TRBD1. Germline V gene data show CDR1 as MNHEY and CDR2 as SVGAGI. Trimming cost V 5 bases and J 7 bases; bases outside gene matches: 7. The CDR3 extends over 13 amino acids. This chain's CDR3 is CASSRDHRGGYTF. CDR3 DNA sequence: TGTGCCAGCAGTCGGGACCACAGGGGTGGCTACACCTTC.

The chain links TRBV6-5 to TRBJ1-2, with D possibly TRBD1 on 5 matching bases. This CDR3 has 13 residues. Trimming stripped 4 bases from V and 4 bases from J, with 10 bases between. Germline V gene data show CDR1 as MNHEY and CDR2 as SVGAGI. In DNA form, the CDR3 reads TGTGCCAGCAGTTTGAAGGGACTCTATGGCTACACCTTC. Translation gives CASSLKGLYGYTF.